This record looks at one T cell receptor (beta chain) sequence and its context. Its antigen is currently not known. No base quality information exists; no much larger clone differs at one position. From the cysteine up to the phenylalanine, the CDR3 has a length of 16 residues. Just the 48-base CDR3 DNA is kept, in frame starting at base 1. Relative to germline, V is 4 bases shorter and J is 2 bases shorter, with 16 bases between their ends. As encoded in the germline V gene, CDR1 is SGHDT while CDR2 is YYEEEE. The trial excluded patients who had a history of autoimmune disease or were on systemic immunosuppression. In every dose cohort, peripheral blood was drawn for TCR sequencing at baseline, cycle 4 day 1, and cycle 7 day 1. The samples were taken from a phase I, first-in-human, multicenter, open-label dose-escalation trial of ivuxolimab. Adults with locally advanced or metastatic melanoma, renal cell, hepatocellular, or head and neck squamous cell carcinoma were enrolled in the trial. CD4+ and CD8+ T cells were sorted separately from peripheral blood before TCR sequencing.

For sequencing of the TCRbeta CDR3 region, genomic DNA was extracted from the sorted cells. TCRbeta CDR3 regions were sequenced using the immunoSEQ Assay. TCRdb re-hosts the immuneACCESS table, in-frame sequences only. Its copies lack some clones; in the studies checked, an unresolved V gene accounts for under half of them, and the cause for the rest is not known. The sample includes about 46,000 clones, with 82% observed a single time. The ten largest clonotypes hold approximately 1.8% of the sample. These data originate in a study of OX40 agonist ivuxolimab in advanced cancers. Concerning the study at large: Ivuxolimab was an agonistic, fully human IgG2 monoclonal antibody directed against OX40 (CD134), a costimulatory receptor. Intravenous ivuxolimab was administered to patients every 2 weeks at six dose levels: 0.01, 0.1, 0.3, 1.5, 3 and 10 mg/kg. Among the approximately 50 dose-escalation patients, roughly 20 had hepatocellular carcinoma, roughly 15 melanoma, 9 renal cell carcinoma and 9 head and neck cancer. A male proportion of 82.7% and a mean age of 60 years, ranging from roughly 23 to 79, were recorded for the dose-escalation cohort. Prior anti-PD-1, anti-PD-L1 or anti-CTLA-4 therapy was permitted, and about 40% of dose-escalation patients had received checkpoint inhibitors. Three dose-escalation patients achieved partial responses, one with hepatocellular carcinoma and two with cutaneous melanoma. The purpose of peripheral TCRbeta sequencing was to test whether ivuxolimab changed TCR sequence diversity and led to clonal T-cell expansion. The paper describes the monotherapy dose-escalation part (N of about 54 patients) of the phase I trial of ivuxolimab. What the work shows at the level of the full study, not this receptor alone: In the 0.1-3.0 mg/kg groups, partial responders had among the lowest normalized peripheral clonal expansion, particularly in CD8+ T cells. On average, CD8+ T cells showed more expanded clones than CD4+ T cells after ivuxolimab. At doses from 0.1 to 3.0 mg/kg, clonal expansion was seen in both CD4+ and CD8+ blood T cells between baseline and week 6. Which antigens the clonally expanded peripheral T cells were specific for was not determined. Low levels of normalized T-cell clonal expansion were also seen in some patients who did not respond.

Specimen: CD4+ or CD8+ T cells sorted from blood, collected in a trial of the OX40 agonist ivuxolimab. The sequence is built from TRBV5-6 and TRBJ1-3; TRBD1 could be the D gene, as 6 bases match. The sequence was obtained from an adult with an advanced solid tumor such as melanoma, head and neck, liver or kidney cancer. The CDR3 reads CASSPRGGRTGNTIYF. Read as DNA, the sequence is TGTGCCAGCAGCCCCAGAGGGGGTAGGACTGGAAACACCATATATTTT. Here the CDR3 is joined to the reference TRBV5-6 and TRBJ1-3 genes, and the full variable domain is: DAGVTQSPTHLIKTRGQQVTLRCSPKSGHDTVSWYQQALGQGPQFIFQYYEEEERQRGNFPDRFSGHQFPNYSSELNVNALLLGDSALYLCASSPRGGRTGNTIYFGEGSWLTVV.